These 7 T cell receptor beta chains came from one sample sequenced in a study of T cell repertoires in cytomegalovirus infection. TCRdb reprocessed the reads with MiXCR, giving one entry per CDR3 protein. The profile shows 250,000 to 300,000 distinct CDR3 sequences, roughly 25% of them singletons. The sample consisted of PBMCs. These receptors were collected from a human donor in good health (CMV status not recorded). Some clones in this sample may be carry-over from other donors' samples.

The chain uses TRBV29-1 and TRBJ2-7, with D perhaps matching TRBD1 (6 bases). Trimming removed 7 bases from V and 0 bases from J, with 16 bases in between. Germline V gene lookup returns CDR1 SQVTM and CDR2 ANQGSEA. This CDR3 has 14 residues. The CDR3 DNA follows: TGCAGCGCCGCTGGACAGCATAGCTCCTACGAGCAGTACTTC. This sequence encodes CSAAGQHSSYEQYF.

The chain couples TRBV28 to TRBJ2-7; weak D call: TRBD2 (7 bases). This CDR3 contains 14 residues. V lost 7 bases and J 0 bases, leaving 13 bases between the germline ends. Per the germline V gene, CDR1 is MDHEN and CDR2 is SYDVKM. The CDR3 DNA follows: TGTGCCAGCACCCTAGGGGGGGGCTCCTACGAGCAGTACTTC. Its protein is CASTLGGGSYEQYF.

The sample holds a few counts of this clonotype. This chain connects TRBV10-3 to TRBJ1-2; D not certain. This CDR3 has 14 residues. V was cut by 3 bases and J by 3 bases, with 11 bases left in between. Germline V gene sequence: CDR1 ENHRY, CDR2 SYGVKD. The CDR3 nucleotides read TGTGCCATCAGTGATTCAGCTGGGGACTATGGCTACACCTTC. This sequence encodes CAISDSAGDYGYTF.

This chain links TRBV25-1 with TRBJ2-5; 12 bases map to TRBD2. Germline-derived CDR1 and CDR2 are MGHDK and SYGVNS. V lost 3 bases, J lost 5 bases, and 4 bases stayed unmatched. CDR3 length equals 15 residues. The CDR3 is CASSDLTSGGETQYF. As DNA, the CDR3 is TGTGCCAGCAGTGATCTGACTAGCGGGGGCGAGACCCAGTACTTC. Full variable domain (remainder filled in from reference TRBV25-1 and TRBJ2-5): EADIYQTPRYLVIGTGKKITLECSQTMGHDKMYWYQQDPGMELHLIHYSYGVNSTEKGDLSSESTVSRIRTEHFPLTLESARPSHTSQYLCASSDLTSGGETQYFGPGTRLLVL.

The genes are TRBV5-1 and TRBJ2-5; D not certain. The V end was cut by 0 bases, the J end by 2 bases, with 8 bases between. Germline V gene lookup returns CDR1 SGHRS and CDR2 YFSETQ. CDR3 length equals 14 residues. This CDR3 reads CASSLVDFQETQYF. The DNA of the CDR3 is TGCGCCAGCAGCTTGGTTGACTTTCAAGAGACCCAGTACTTC.

This clonotype was seen a handful of times. The chain carries TRBV2 and TRBJ1-1; 7 positions match TRBD1. CDR3 size: 13 residues. Trimming at V came to 8 bases and at J to 1 base, leaving 4 bases not matched to a gene. CDR1 SNHLY and CDR2 FYNNEI come from the germline V gene. The CDR3 DNA reads as TGTGCCAGCTTTGACAGGGCGAACACTGAAGCTTTCTTT. Translating it yields CASFDRANTEAFF.

This clonotype has only a few counts. This chain uses TRBV28 with TRBJ2-2; possibly TRBD1 for D (7 bases). V was cut by 7 bases and J by 6 bases, with 15 bases left in between. Germline V gives CDR1 MDHEN, CDR2 SYDVKM. There are 14 residues in the CDR3. CDR3: CASKEGAGAGELFF. The CDR3 bases are TGTGCCAGCAAGGAGGGGGCTGGGGCCGGGGAGCTGTTTTTT.